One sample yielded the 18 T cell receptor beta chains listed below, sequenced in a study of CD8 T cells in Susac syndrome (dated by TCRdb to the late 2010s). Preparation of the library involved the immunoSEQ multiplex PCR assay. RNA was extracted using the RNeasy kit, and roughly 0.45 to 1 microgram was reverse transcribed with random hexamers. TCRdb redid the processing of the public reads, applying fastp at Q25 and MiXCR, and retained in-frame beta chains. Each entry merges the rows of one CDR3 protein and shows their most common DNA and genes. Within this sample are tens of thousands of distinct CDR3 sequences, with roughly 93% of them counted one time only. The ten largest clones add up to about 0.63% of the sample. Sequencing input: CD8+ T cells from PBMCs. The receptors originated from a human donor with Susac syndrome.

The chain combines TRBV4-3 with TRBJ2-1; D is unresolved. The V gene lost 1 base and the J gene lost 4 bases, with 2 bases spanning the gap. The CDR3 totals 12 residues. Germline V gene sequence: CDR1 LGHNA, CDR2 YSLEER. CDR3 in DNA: TGCGCCAGCAGCCAAGCTTACAATGAGCAGTTCTTC. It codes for CASSQAYNEQFF.

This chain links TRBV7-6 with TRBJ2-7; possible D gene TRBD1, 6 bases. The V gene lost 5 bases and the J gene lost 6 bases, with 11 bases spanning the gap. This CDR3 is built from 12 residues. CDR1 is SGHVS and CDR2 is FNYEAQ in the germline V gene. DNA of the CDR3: TGTGCCAGCAGCCCCCCCAGGGGCGAGCAGTACTTC. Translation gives CASSPPRGEQYF.

The CDR3 DNA sequence: TGTGCCTGGACGGGGGTTTTGTGGACAGATACGCAGTATTTT. It encodes CAWTGVLWTDTQYF. The rearrangement links TRBV30 to TRBJ2-3; D might be TRBD2 (6 bases). Between the trimmed V and J ends, which lost 4 bases and 3 bases, there was a span of 14 bases. Germline-derived CDR1 and CDR2 are GTSNPN and SVGIG (reference sequence). The CDR3 has 14 amino acids.

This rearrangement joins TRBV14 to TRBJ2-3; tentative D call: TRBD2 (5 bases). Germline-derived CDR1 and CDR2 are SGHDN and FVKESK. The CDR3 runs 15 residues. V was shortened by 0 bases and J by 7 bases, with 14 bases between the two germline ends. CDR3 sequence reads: CASSQDRRPGNTQYF. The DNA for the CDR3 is TGTGCCAGCAGCCAAGATCGACGCCCGGGAAATACGCAGTATTTT.

In DNA, the CDR3 is TGTGCCATCCTGAGGGTAGTACAGGGGACCTACGAGCAGTACTTC. Protein: CAILRVVQGTYEQYF. V is TRBV10-3 and J is TRBJ2-7; 7 nucleotides agree with TRBD1. With V trimmed by 8 bases and J by 2 bases, 12 bases remained unmatched. This CDR3 has 15 residues. CDR1 is ENHRY and CDR2 is SYGVKD in the germline V gene.

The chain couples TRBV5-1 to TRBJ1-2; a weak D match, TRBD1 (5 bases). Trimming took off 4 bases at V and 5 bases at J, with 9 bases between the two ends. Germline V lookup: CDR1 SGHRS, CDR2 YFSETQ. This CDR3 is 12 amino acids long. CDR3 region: CASSPDMYGYTF. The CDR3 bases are TGCGCCAGCAGCCCGGACATGTATGGCTACACCTTC.

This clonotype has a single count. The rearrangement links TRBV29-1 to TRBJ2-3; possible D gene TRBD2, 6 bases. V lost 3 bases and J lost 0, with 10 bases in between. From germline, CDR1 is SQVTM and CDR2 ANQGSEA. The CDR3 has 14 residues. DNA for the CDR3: TGCAGCGTTGATCTGGGGAGGAGCACAGATACGCAGTATTTT. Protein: CSVDLGRSTDTQYF.

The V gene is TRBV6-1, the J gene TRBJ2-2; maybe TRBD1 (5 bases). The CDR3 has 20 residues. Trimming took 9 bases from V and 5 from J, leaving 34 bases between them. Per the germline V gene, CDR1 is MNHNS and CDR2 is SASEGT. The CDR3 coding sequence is TGTGCCAGTTCCCTATTGTTGGGCAGGGAAAAGGTCCTGAAGACCGGGGAGCTGTTTTTT. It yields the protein CASSLLLGREKVLKTGELFF.

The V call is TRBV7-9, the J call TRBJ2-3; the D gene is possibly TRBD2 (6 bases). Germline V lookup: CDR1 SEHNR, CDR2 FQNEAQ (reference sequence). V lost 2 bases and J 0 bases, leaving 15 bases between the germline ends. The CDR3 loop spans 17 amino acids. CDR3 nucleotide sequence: TGTGCCAGCAGCTTACCTCGCGGGAAACCTAGCACAGATACGCAGTATTTT. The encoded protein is CASSLPRGKPSTDTQYF.

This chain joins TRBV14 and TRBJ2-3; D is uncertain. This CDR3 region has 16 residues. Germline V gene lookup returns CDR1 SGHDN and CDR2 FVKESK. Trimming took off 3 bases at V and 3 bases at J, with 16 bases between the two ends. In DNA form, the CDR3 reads TGTGCCAGCAGCCATGAGCCTCTCATAGGGACAGATACGCAGTATTTT. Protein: CASSHEPLIGTDTQYF.

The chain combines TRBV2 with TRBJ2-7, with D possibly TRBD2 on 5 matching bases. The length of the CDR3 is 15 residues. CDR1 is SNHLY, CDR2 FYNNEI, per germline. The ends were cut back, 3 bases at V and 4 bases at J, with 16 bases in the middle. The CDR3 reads CASSDTDGWEYEQYF. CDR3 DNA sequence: TGTGCCAGCAGTGATACGGACGGATGGGAGTACGAGCAGTACTTC.

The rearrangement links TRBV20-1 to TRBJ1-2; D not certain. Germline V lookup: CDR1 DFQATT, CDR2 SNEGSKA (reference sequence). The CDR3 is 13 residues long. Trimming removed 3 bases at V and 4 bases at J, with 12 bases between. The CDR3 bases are TGCAGTGCTAGTGGTTTACGAGGCTATGGCTACACCTTC. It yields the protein CSASGLRGYGYTF.

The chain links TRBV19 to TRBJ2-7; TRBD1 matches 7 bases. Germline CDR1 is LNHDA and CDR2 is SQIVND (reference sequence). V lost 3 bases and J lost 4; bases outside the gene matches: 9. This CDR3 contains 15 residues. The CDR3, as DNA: TGTGCCAGTAGTATCGGTCTGGGACAGCGGTACGAGCAGTACTTC. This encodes CASSIGLGQRYEQYF.

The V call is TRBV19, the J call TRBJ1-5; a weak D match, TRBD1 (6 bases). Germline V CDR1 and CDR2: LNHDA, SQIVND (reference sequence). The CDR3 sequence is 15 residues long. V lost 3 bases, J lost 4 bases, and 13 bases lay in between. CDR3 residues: CASSMGPGANQPQHF. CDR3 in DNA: TGTGCCAGTAGTATGGGGCCAGGGGCTAATCAGCCCCAGCATTTT.

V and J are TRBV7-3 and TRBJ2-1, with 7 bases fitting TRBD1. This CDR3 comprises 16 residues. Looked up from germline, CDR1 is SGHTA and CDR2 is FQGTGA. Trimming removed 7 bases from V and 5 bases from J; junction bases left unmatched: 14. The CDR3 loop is CASTPGPGQDDNEQFF. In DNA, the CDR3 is TGTGCCAGCACCCCCGGTCCCGGACAGGACGACAATGAGCAGTTCTTC.

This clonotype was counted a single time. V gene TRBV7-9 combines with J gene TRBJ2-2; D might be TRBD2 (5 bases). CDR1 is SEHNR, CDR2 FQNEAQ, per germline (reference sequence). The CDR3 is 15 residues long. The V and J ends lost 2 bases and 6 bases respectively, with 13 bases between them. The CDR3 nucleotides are TGTGCCAGCAGCTTACCGCGGAGCGGAGCCGGGGAGCTGTTTTTT. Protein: CASSLPRSGAGELFF.

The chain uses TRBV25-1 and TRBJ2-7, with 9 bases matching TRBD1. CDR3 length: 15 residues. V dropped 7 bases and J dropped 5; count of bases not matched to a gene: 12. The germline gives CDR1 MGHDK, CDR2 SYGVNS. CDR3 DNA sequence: TGTGCCAGCACCGCCGCCGGGACAGGGAACCACGAGCAGTACTTC. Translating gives CASTAAGTGNHEQYF.

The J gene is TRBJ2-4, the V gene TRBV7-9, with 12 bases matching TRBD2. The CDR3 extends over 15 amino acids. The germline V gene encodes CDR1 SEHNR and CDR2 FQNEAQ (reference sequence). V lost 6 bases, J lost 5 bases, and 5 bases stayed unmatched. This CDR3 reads CASSPSGGAQNIQYF. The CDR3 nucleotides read TGTGCCAGCAGTCCTAGCGGGGGGGCCCAAAACATTCAGTACTTC.